The sequence of this TCR beta chain was determined in a study of blood T cell repertoires in COVID-19. About the research overall: Spain, Italy and the United States supplied samples that represented acute and convalescent COVID-19. Sample material is recorded as cDNA or gDNA derived from T cells, B-cell-depleted T cells, or PBMCs.

The repertoire was sequenced with immunoSEQ multiplex PCR; TCRdb's copy has only in-frame clones and lacks some. The sample records 120,000 to 150,000 clones, about 86% being singletons. Per germline, CDR1 SGHTA and CDR2 FQGNSA. The V end was cut by 2 bases, the J end by 5 bases, with 9 bases between. This CDR3 contains 13 residues. The sequence was obtained from a woman between 45 and 60 years old with active or convalescent COVID-19. The genes are TRBV7-2 and TRBJ2-5; no clear D. The specimen was peripheral blood. The CDR3 region has the DNA TGTGCCAGCAGCTTACGTGTATCTGAGACCCAGTACTTC. Translating gives CASSLRVSETQYF.